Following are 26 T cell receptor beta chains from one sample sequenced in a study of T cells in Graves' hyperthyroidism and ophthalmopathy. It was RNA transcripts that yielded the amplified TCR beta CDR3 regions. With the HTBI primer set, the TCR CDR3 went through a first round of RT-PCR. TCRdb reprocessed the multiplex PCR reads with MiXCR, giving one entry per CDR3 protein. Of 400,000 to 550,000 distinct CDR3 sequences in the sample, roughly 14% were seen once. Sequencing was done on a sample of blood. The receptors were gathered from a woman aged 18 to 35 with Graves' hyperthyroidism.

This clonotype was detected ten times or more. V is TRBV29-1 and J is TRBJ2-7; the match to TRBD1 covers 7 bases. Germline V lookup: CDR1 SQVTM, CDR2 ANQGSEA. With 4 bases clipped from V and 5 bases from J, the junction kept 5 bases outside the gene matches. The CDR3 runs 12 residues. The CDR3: CSVVAGGDEQYF. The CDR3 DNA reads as TGCAGCGTTGTAGCAGGGGGTGACGAGCAGTACTTC.

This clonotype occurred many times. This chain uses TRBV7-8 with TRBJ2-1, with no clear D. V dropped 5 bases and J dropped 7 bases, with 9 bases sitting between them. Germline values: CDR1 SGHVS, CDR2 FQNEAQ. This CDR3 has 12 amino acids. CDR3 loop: CASSPSLNEQFF. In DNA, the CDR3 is TGTGCCAGCAGCCCAAGCTTGAATGAGCAGTTCTTC. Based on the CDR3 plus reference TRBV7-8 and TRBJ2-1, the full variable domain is GAGVSQSPRYKVAKRGQDVALRCDPISGHVSLFWYQQALGQGPEFLTYFQNEAQLDKSGLPSDRFFAERPEGSVSTLKIQRTQQEDSAVYLCASSPSLNEQFFGPGTRLTVL.

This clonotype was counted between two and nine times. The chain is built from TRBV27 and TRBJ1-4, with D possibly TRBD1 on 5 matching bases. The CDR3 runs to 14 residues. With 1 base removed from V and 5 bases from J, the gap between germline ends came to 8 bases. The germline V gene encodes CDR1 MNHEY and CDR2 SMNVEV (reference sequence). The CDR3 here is CASSLLAGNEKLFF. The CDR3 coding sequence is TGTGCCAGCAGTTTATTGGCAGGGAATGAAAAACTGTTTTTT.

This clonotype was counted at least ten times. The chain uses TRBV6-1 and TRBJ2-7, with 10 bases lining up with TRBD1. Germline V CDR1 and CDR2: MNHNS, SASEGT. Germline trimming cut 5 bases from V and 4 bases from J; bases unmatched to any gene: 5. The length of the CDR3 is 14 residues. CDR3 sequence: CASSSRQGAYEQYV. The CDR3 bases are TGTGCCAGCAGTTCACGACAGGGGGCATACGAGCAGTACGTC.

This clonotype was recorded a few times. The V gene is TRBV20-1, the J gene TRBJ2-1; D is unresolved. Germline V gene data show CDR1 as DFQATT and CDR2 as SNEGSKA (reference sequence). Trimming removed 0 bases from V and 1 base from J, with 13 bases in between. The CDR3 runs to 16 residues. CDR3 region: CSARDPERPSYNEQFF. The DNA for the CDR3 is TGCAGTGCTAGAGATCCGGAGCGCCCTTCCTACAATGAGCAGTTCTTC.

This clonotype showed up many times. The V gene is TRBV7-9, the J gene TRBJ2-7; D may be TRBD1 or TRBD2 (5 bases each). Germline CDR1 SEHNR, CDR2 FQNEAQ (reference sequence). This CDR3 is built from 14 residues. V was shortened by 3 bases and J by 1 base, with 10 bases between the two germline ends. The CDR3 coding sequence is TGTGCCAGCAGCTTTCGAGGGGAGTCCTACGAGCAGTACTTC. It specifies CASSFRGESYEQYF.

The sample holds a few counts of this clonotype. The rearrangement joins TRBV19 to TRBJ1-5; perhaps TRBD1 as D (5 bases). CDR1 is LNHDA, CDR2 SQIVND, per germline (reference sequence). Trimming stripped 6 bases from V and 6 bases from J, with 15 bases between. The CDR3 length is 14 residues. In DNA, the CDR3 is TGTGCCAGTAGCCAAGGACATAAGGGTCAGCCCCAGCATTTT. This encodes CASSQGHKGQPQHF.

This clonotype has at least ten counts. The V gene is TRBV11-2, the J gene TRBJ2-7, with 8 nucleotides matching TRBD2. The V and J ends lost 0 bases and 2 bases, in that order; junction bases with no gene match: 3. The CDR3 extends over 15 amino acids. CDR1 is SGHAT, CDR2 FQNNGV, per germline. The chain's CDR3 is CASSLESGGAYEQYV. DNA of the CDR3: TGTGCCAGCAGCTTAGAGAGCGGGGGTGCCTACGAGCAGTACGTC.

CDR3: CASSLLGSAAFF. CDR3 sequence (DNA): TGTGCCAGCAGCTTATTAGGGAGCGCGGCTTTCTTT. The rearrangement uses TRBV11-2 and TRBJ1-1; D is undetermined. Germline V lookup: CDR1 SGHAT, CDR2 FQNNGV. The length of the CDR3 is 12 residues. Trimming left V 2 bases short and J 11 bases short, with 12 bases between.

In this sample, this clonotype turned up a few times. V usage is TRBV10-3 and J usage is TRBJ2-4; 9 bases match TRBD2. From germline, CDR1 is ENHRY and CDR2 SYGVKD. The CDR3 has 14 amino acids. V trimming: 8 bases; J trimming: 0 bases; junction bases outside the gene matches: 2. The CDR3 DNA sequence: TGTGCCATCGGCGGGGGGGAAGCCAAAAACATTCAGTACTTC. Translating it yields CAIGGGEAKNIQYF.

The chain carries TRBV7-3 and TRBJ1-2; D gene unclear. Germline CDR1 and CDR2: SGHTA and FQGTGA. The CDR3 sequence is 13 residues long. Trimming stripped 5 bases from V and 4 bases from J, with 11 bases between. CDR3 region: CASSPGWGYGYTF. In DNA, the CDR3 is TGTGCCAGCAGCCCAGGTTGGGGCTATGGCTACACCTTC.

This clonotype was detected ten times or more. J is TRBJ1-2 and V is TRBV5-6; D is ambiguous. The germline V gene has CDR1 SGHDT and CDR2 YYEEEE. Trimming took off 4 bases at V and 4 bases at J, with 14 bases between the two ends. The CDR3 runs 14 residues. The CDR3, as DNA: TGTGCCAGCAGCCCCCGAAGGCCGAGCTATGGCTACACCTTC. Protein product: CASSPRRPSYGYTF.

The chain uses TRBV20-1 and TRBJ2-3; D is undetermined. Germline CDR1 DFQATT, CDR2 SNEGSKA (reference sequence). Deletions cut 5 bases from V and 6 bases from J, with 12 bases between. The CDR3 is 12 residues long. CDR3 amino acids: CSAGEARDTQYF. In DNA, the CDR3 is TGCAGTGCTGGGGAAGCGAGGGATACGCAGTATTTT.

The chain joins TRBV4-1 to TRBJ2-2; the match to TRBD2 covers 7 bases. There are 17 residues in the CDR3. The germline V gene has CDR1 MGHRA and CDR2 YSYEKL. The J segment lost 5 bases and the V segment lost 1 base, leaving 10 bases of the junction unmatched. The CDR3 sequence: CASSQAPGLNPTGELFF. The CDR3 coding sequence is TGCGCCAGCAGCCAAGCCCCGGGACTAAACCCTACCGGGGAGCTGTTTTTT.

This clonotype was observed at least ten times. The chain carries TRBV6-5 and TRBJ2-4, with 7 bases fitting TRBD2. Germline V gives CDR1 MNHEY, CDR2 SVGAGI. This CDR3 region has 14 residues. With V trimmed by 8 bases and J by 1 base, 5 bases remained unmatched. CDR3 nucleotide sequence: TGTGCCAGCCGTTCCGGGGGGGCCAAAAACATTCAGTACTTC. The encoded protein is CASRSGGAKNIQYF.

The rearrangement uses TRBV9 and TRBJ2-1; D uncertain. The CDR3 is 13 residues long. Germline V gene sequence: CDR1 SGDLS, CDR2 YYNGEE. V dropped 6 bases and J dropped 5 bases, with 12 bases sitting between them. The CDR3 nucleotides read TGTGCCAGCAACACGGACGGCCACAATGAGCAGTTCTTC. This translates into CASNTDGHNEQFF.

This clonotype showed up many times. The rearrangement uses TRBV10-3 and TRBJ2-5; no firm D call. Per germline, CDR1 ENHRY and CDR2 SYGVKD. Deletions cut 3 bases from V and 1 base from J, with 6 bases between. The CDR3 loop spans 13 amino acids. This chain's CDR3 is CAISDGSQETQYF. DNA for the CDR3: TGTGCCATCAGTGATGGTAGCCAAGAGACCCAGTACTTC.

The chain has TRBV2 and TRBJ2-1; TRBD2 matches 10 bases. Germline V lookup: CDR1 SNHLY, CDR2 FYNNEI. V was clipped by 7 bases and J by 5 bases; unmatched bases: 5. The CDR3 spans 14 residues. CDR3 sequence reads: CASTGLAVNNEQFF. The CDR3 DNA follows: TGTGCCAGCACAGGACTAGCGGTAAACAATGAGCAGTTCTTC.

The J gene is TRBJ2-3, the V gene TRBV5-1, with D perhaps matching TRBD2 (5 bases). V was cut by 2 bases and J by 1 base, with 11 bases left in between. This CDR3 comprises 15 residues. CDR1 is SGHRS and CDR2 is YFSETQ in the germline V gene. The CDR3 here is CASSLVRVRTDTQYF. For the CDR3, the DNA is TGCGCCAGCAGCTTAGTGCGGGTCCGCACAGATACGCAGTATTTT.

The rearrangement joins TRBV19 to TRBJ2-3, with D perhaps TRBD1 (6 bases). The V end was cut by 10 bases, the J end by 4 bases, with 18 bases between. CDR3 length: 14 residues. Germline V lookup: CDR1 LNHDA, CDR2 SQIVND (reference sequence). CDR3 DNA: TGTGCCACTCGACAGGCGGAAGTAGCAGATACGCAGTATTTT. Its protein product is CATRQAEVADTQYF.

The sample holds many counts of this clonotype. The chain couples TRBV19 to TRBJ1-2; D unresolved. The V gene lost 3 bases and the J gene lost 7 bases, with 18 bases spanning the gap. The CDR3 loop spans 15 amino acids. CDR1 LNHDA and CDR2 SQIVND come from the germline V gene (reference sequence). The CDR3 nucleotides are TGTGCCAGTAGTATGGCGGTCCTCCTGCTAAGTGGCTACACCTTC. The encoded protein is CASSMAVLLLSGYTF.

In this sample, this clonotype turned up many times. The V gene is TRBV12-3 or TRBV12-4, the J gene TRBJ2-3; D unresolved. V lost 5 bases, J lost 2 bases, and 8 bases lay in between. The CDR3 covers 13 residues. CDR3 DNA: TGTGCCAGCAGTAGTGGGAACACAGATACGCAGTATTTT. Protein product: CASSSGNTDTQYF.

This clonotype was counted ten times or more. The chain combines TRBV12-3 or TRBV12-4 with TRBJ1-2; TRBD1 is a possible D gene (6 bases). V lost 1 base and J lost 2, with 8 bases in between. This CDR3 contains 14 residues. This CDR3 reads CASSLGQENYGYTF. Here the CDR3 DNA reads TGTGCCAGCAGTTTAGGACAGGAGAACTATGGCTACACCTTC.

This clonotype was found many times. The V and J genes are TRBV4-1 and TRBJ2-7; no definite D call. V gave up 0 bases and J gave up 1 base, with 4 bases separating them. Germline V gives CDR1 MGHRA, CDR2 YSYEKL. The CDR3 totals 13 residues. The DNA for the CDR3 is TGCGCCAGCAGCCAAGAGGGGTCCTACGAGCAGTACTTC. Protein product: CASSQEGSYEQYF.

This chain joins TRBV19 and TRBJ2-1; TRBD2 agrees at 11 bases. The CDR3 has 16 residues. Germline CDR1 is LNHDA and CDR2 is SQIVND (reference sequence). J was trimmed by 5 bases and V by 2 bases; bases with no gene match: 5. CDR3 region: CASSITGLAVHNEQFF. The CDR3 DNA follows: TGTGCCAGTAGTATAACGGGACTAGCGGTCCACAATGAGCAGTTCTTC.

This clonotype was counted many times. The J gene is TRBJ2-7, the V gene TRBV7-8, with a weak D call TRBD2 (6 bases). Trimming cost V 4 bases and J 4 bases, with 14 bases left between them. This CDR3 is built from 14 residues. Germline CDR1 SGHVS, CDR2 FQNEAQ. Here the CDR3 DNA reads TGTGCCAGCAGCTCCGGGAGAGGGAGGTACGAGCAGTACTTC. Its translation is CASSSGRGRYEQYF.